Below, 10 T cell receptor beta chains from the same sample are listed, as sequenced in a study of Siglec-9 on CD8 T cells in melanoma. Profiled with immunoSEQ multiplex PCR; TCRdb holds only in-frame clones, not every one. The sample has 30,000 to 45,000 clones; approximately 84% are singletons. The sequenced sample consisted of Siglec-9- CD8+ T cells sorted from blood. The receptors were sampled from a human donor in good health.

This sequence joins TRBV27 and TRBJ1-6; D not resolved. The CDR3 sequence is 15 residues long. V was cut by 5 bases and J by 7 bases, with 15 bases left in between. CDR1 and CDR2 (germline): MNHEY, SMNVEV (reference sequence). CDR3 coding DNA: TGTGCCAGCAGTGTCCCCCAAGATCGGAATTCACCCCTCCACTTT. Residues: CASSVPQDRNSPLHF.

This clone occurred once. The CDR3 sequence is CASSPMVGQPQHF. CDR3 bases: TGTGCCAGCAGCCCAATGGTGGGTCAGCCCCAGCATTTT. The V and J genes are TRBV6-6 and TRBJ1-5; D uncertain. The germline gives CDR1 MNHNY, CDR2 SVGAGI (reference sequence). V was shortened by 6 bases and J by 6 bases, with 12 bases between the two germline ends. The CDR3 extends over 13 amino acids.

The table lists this clone with a count of one. This chain uses TRBV4-1 with TRBJ2-2, with a tentative D call TRBD2 (6 bases). V lost 2 bases and J lost 5, with 9 bases in between. CDR1 and CDR2 from the germline V gene are MGHRA and YSYEKL. The CDR3 sequence is 14 residues long. CDR3 region: CASSQIRGTGELFF. CDR3 bases: TGCGCCAGCAGCCAAATTCGGGGGACCGGGGAGCTGTTTTTT.

The chain has TRBV19 and TRBJ1-1; 7 bases are shared with TRBD1. The CDR3 length is 17 residues. Germline CDR1 reads LNHDA; CDR2 reads SQIVND (reference sequence). V lost 4 bases, J lost 6 bases, and 17 bases stayed unmatched. CDR3 loop: CASSTRRQGLQRAEAFF. The CDR3 DNA sequence: TGTGCCAGTAGTACACGTAGACAGGGACTCCAGAGGGCTGAAGCTTTCTTT.

V gene TRBV7-8 combines with J gene TRBJ2-2, with 8 positions matching TRBD1. Germline CDR1 and CDR2: SGHVS and FQNEAQ. The CDR3 sequence is 16 residues long. The J segment lost 4 bases and the V segment lost 1 base, leaving 5 bases of the junction unmatched. CDR3 protein: CASSLGWTGSTGELFF. In DNA form, the CDR3 reads TGTGCCAGCAGCTTAGGGTGGACAGGGAGCACCGGGGAGCTGTTTTTT.

This clone appeared a single time. The J gene is TRBJ2-1, the V gene TRBV1; TRBD2 was called by the table and not checked on the DNA. TRBV1 is marked as a pseudogene. CDR3 length: 16 residues. CDR3 DNA sequence: TGCACCAGCAGCCAAGATGACCTAGCATGGTACAATGAGCAGTTCTTC. Protein sequence: CTSSQDDLAWYNEQFF.

The V and J genes are TRBV7-9 and TRBJ2-7; possible D gene TRBD2, 6 bases. The germline V and J ends were trimmed by 0 bases and 2 bases, with 11 bases remaining between them. The CDR3 runs to 15 residues. The germline gives CDR1 SEHNR, CDR2 FQNEAQ (reference sequence). The CDR3 nucleotides are TGTGCCAGCAGCTTAGCGCCTAGCGAGGCCTACGAGCAGTACTTC. Amino acids: CASSLAPSEAYEQYF. The whole variable domain, remainder taken from reference TRBV7-9 and TRBJ2-7, is DTGVSQNPRHKITKRGQNVTFRCDPISEHNRLYWYRQTLGQGPEFLTYFQNEAQLEKSRLLSDRFSAERPKGSFSTLEIQRTEQGDSAMYLCASSLAPSEAYEQYFGPGTRLTVT.

This chain links TRBV6-5 with TRBJ1-2; D uncertain. This CDR3 spans 15 amino acids. Germline CDR1 reads MNHEY; CDR2 reads SVGAGI. V lost 0 bases and J 1 base, leaving 9 bases between the germline ends. The CDR3: CASSYSYRFNYGYTF. The CDR3 DNA sequence: TGTGCCAGCAGTTACTCGTACAGATTTAACTATGGCTACACCTTC.

The rearrangement joins TRBV6-5 to TRBJ2-5, with 8 bases that match TRBD1. Germline assignment: CDR1 MNHEY and CDR2 SVGAGI. This CDR3 is built from 16 residues. V was clipped by 4 bases and J by 5 bases; unmatched bases: 12. The CDR3 DNA sequence: TGTGCCAGCAGTTTGACCCCAGGACAGGGAGGCGAGACCCAGTACTTC. This gives the protein CASSLTPGQGGETQYF.

V is TRBV5-6 and J is TRBJ2-5, with 7 bases lining up with TRBD1. The germline CDR1 and CDR2 sequences are SGHDT and YYEEEE. This CDR3 has 15 amino acids. V lost 3 bases, J lost 5 bases, and 10 bases stayed unmatched. The DNA for the CDR3 is TGTGCCAGCAGCTCGAATACAGGGGTAATCGAGACCCAGTACTTC. It encodes CASSSNTGVIETQYF.